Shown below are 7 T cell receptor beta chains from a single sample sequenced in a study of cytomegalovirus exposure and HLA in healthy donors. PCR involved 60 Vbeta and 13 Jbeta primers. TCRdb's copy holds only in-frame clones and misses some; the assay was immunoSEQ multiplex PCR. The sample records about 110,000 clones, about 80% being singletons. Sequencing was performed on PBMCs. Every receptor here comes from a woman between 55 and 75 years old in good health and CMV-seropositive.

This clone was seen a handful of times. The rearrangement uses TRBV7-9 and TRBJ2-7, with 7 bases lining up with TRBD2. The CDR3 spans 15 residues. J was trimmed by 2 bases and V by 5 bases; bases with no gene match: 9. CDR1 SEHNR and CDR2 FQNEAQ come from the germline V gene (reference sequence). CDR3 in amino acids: CASSRKRDSTYEQYF. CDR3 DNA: TGTGCCAGCAGCCGAAAGCGGGACTCAACCTACGAGCAGTACTTC.

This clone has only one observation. The CDR3 here is CASSIGTGGKNIQYF. The CDR3, as DNA: TGTGCCAGTAGTATTGGGACAGGGGGCAAAAACATTCAGTACTTC. The V call is TRBV19, the J call TRBJ2-4; 11 nucleotides align to TRBD1. Germline V gene sequence: CDR1 LNHDA, CDR2 SQIVND (reference sequence). The CDR3 sequence is 15 residues long. J lost 3 bases, V lost 3 bases, and 1 base had no gene match.

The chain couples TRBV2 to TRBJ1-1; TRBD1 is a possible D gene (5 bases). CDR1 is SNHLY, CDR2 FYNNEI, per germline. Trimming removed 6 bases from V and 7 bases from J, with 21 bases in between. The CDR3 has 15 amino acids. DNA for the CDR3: TGTGCCAGCAGCCGGGGGAATAAATTGCCCGGTGAAGCTTTCTTT. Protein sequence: CASSRGNKLPGEAFF. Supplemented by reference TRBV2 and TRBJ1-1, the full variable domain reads EPEVTQTPSHQVTQMGQEVILRCVPISNHLYFYWYRQILGQKVEFLVSFYNNEISEKSEIFDDQFSVERPDGSNFTLKIRSTKLEDSAMYFCASSRGNKLPGEAFFGQGTRLTVV.

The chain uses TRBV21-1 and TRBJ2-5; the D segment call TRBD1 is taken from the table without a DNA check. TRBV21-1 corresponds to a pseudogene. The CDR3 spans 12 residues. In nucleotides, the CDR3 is TGTGCCAGCAACAGGGTATGGGAGACCCAGTACTTC. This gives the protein CASNRVWETQYF.

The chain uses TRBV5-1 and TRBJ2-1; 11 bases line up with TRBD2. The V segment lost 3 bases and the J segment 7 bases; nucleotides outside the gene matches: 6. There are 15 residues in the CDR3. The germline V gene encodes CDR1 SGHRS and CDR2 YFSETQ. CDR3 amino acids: CASSSLAGGPNEQFF. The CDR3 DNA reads TGCGCCAGCAGCTCCTTAGCGGGAGGGCCAAATGAGCAGTTCTTC.

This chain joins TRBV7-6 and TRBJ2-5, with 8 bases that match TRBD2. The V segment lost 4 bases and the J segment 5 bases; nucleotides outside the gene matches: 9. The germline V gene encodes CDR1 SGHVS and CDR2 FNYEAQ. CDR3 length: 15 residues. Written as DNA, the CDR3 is TGTGCCAGCAGCTCGGCGGGAGGTGGGCAGGAGACCCAGTACTTC. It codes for CASSSAGGGQETQYF.

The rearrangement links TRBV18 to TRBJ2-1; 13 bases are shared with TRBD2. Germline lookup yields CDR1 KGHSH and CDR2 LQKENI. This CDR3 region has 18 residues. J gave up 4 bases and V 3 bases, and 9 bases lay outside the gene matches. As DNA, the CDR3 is TGTGCCAGCTCACCCCCTAATTCACTAGCGGGAGGGTACAATGAGCAGTTCTTC. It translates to CASSPPNSLAGGYNEQFF.